This entry features one TCR beta chain sequence. No antigen is known for it. The entry originates in a study of blood T cells in healthy people across ages. Whole-study results and caveats: Versus aged donors, long-lived donors had higher diversity and more naive CD4+ cells. Samples with more naive T cells showed higher observed beta diversity.

J lost 6 bases, V lost 6 bases, and 13 bases had no gene match. The CDR3 runs 16 residues. Germline CDR1 is SGHDN and CDR2 is FVKESK. With a J-beta primer mix and a sample-barcoded 5' primer, a second PCR ran 7 to 11 cycles. Each CDR3 protein is one row after TCRdb ran MiXCR on the 5' RACE reads. The sample holds about 1.5 million distinct CDR3 sequences; 42% are singletons and the top ten take just over 4%. The source material was blood. V gene TRBV14 combines with J gene TRBJ2-2, with 7 bases aligning to TRBD1. The TCR originated in a woman younger than 30 in good health. CDR3 sequence reads: CASRSGQLLVAGELFF. The CDR3 DNA reads as TGTGCCAGCAGGTCGGGACAGCTGTTAGTGGCCGGGGAGCTGTTTTTT.